The T cell receptor beta chain under discussion was sequenced for a study of control samples from healthy donors and cancer patients (dated by TCRdb to about 2020). Libraries were prepared through the immunoSEQ multiplex PCR assay. In TCRdb, the immuneACCESS table is reduced to in-frame sequences with V and J assigned. These tables do not hold every clone; where another copy was compared, an unresolved V gene accounts for under half, and the others remain unexplained. The sample has under 150,000 clones on record, about 92% of them singletons. Around 1.6% of the sample belongs to the ten largest clones. This clone was detected only once. Its binding antigen is unknown. The germline gene is not matched at one end of the junction; a read error may be the cause. The sample holds other DNA sequences that translate to the same CDR3. CDR1 SGHTA and CDR2 FQGTGA were looked up in the germline V gene. The cysteine opens and the phenylalanine closes a CDR3 of 13 amino acids. Only CDR3 DNA remains: 39 bases, in frame from the first base.

The chain is made from TRBV7-3 and TRBJ2-2; a confident D gene designation cannot be given. This receptor was taken from a man in his fifties with head and neck cancer. Sequencing input: PBMCs. The DNA reads TGTGCTAGCAGCTATTTAGCCACCGGGGAGCTGTTTTTT. Its coded protein is CASSYLATGELFF.